The rows below give T cell receptor beta chains drawn from one sample of a study of immune evolution from preneoplasia to lung adenocarcinoma. Sequencing used immunoSEQ multiplex PCR; TCRdb keeps in-frame clones, though not all of them. The table has 8,000 to 8,500 clones, roughly 83% seen once. Specimen: FFPE invasive lung adenocarcinoma tissue. Receptor source: a person aged 50-70 years with lung adenocarcinoma. Each CDR3 is given with its conserved first and last residue. A D gene is named only where the DNA matches it firmly. Size tells how often a clone was seen (once, few, many) or the class of an expanded clone, and some rows leave it out.

j_gene	v_gene	len	abundance	d_gene	CDR3nt	CDR3aa
TRBJ2-5	TRBV9	15	-	-	TGTGCCAGCAGCGTAGGGACGAGGAGACAAGAGACCCAGTACTTC	CASSVGTRRQETQYF
TRBJ2-2	TRBV2	14	-	-	TGTGCCAGCAGTGATCTCGCCACCACCGGGGAGCTGTTTTTT	CASSDLATTGELFF
TRBJ1-1	TRBV20-1	11	-	-	TGCAGTGTTGGTGGGAACACTGAAGCTTTCTTT	CSVGGNTEAFF
TRBJ2-1	TRBV10-3	16	-	-	TGTGCCATCAGTGACGGAGACGGGAGCGTGGACAATGAGCAGTTCTTC	CAISDGDGSVDNEQFF
TRBJ1-2	TRBV18	13	-	-	TGTGCCAGCTCACCCCGAAGTTCAGATGGCTACACCTTC	CASSPRSSDGYTF
TRBJ1-5	TRBV19	17	-	-	TGTGCCAGTAAACGAACTGGGGGGTACTCTAGCAATCAGCCCCAGCATTTT	CASKRTGGYSSNQPQHF
TRBJ2-7	TRBV5-1	17	-	TRBD2	TGCGCCAGCAGCTTGGGCGGGACTAGCGGAATAATGGGGGAGCAGTACTTC	CASSLGGTSGIMGEQYF
TRBJ1-4	TRBV19	13	-	-	TGTGCCAGTTCGCCAGAGGGGTGGGAAAAACTGTTTTTT	CASSPEGWEKLFF
TRBJ1-5	TRBV11-2	13	-	-	TGTGCCAGCAGCTCGACTCTGGATCAGCCCCAGCATTTT	CASSSTLDQPQHF
TRBJ2-2	TRBV5-4	17	-	TRBD2	TGTGCCAGCAGCTTTCCGGGGGGACTAGCCTGGACCGGGGAGCTGTTTTTT	CASSFPGGLAWTGELFF
TRBJ2-7	TRBV6-1	15	few	-	TGTGCCAGCAGTGAAGCGGAGGCTGAGGGGTACGAGCAGTACTTC	CASSEAEAEGYEQYF
TRBJ2-1	TRBV29-1	14	-	TRBD1	TGCAGCGTCAGGGACAGGAGCTCCTACAATGAGCAGTTCTTC	CSVRDRSSYNEQFF
TRBJ1-2	TRBV6-6	15	once	TRBD1	TGTGCCAGCAGCCTACTGTGGCAGGGGGACTATGGCTACACCTTC	CASSLLWQGDYGYTF
TRBJ2-7	TRBV7-9	14	-	TRBD2	TGTGCCAGGACAACGACTAGCGGGAGTTACGAGCAGTACTTC	CARTTTSGSYEQYF
TRBJ2-7	TRBV7-9	15	-	-	TGTGCCAGCAGCGCCACGGACGGTTTATCCTACGAGCAGTACTTC	CASSATDGLSYEQYF
TRBJ2-2	TRBV18	15	-	TRBD2	TGTGCCAGCTCACGAAGCGGGATGGGCACCGGGGAGCTGTTTTTT	CASSRSGMGTGELFF
TRBJ1-5	TRBV6-6	13	once	-	TGTGCCAGCGATAATCATAGCAATCAGCCCCAGCATTTT	CASDNHSNQPQHF
TRBJ2-1	TRBV5-5	14	-	-	TGTGCCAGCAGCTTGGAATGGGGATCCAATGAGCAGTTCTTC	CASSLEWGSNEQFF